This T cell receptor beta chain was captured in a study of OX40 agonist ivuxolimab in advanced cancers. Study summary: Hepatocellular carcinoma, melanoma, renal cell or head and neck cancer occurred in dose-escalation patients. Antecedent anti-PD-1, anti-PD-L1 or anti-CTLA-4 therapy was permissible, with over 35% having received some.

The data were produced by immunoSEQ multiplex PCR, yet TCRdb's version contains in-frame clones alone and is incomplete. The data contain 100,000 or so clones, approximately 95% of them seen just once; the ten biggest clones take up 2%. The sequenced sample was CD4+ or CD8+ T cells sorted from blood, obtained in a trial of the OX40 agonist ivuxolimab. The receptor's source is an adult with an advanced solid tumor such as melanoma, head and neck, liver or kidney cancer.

The CDR3 is CASRDRVFYEQYF. CDR3 in DNA: TGTGCTAGCCGGGACAGGGTCTTCTACGAGCAGTACTTC. The V gene is TRBV19, the J gene TRBJ2-7, with 9 bases aligning to TRBD1. Germline V CDR1 and CDR2: LNHDA, SQIVND (reference sequence). This CDR3 spans 13 amino acids.